This passage covers 22 T cell receptor beta chains from one sample sequenced in a study of naive and memory T cell subsets. An equimolar mix of two oligonucleotides served as the beta constant-region primer for TRBC1 and TRBC2. The ligated cDNA underwent four PCR rounds using SP2 and nested alpha and beta constant-region primers. TCRdb passed the UMI-ligation and nested PCR reads through MiXCR, listing each CDR3 protein once. The table includes more than 100,000 distinct CDR3 sequences, roughly 36% detected once. Material: central memory CD4+ T cells from blood. Receptor source: a human donor in good health.

Comment on this clonotype: A read error may produce the germline difference seen at one junction end. The J gene is TRBJ2-5, the V gene TRBV7-8; the match to TRBD1 covers 12 bases. Looked up from germline, CDR1 is SGHVS and CDR2 is FQNEAQ. The CDR3 contains 16 residues. CDR3 bases: TGTGCCAACAGCTACGGGACAGGGGGCGCGGGGGAGACCCAGTACTTC. Protein: CANSYGTGGAGETQYF.

The sample holds a few counts of this clonotype. The V and J genes are TRBV9 and TRBJ2-5, with 7 bases identical to TRBD2. V shed 3 bases, J shed 5 bases, and the junction held 7 bases outside the gene matches. The V gene's germline CDR1 is SGDLS and CDR2 YYNGEE. CDR3 size: 14 residues. CDR3 in DNA: TGTGCCAGCAGCGCACGCGGGAGTTCGGAGACCCAGTACTTC. This sequence encodes CASSARGSSETQYF.

This clonotype was observed a few times. The J gene is TRBJ2-5, the V gene TRBV10-3; D is ambiguous. Per the germline V gene, CDR1 is ENHRY and CDR2 is SYGVKD. The CDR3 has 12 residues. V was clipped by 2 bases and J by 4 bases, with 5 bases between them. The CDR3 sequence is CAISEPSETQYF. CDR3 in DNA: TGTGCCATCAGTGAGCCCTCAGAGACCCAGTACTTC.

CDR3 in amino acids: CASSPDAPAVLTF. DNA for the CDR3: TGTGCCAGCAGTCCAGACGCACCCGCCGTCCTGACTTTC. J is TRBJ2-6 and V is TRBV3-1; D is unclear. Trimming took off 6 bases at V and 12 bases at J, with 15 bases between the two ends. The CDR3 loop spans 13 amino acids. CDR1 and CDR2 (germline): LGHDT, YNNKEL (reference sequence).

This clonotype was counted only a few times. The chain joins TRBV21-1 to TRBJ2-1; whether TRBD2, the table's D call, matches the DNA was not checked. TRBV21-1 is marked as a pseudogene. This CDR3 region has 21 residues. The CDR3 nucleotides read TGTGCCAGCAGCAAAGTGGTGCGTCCGATTCTGGCGGGCACAACCTACAATGAGCAGTTCTTC. This codes for CASSKVVRPILAGTTYNEQFF.

This clonotype was counted a few times. The J gene is TRBJ2-5, the V gene TRBV18; no clear D gene. CDR1 KGHSH and CDR2 LQKENI come from the germline V gene. Trimming took off 2 bases at V and 4 bases at J, with 2 bases between the two ends. The CDR3 sequence is 11 residues long. This chain's CDR3 is CASSPSETQYF. CDR3 nucleotides: TGTGCCAGCTCACCATCAGAGACCCAGTACTTC.

The rearrangement uses TRBV5-1 and TRBJ2-5, with 11 bases that match TRBD2. The CDR3 runs 16 residues. V gave up 4 bases and J gave up 7 bases; unmatched junction bases: 12. The germline CDR1 and CDR2 sequences are SGHRS and YFSETQ. DNA for the CDR3: TGCGCCAGCAGCCCGGGACTAGCGGTCGGGGTCGGGACCCAGTACTTC. This gives the protein CASSPGLAVGVGTQYF.

This CDR3 is CSASRGSGLREQYF. CDR3 coding DNA: TGCAGTGCTAGTCGGGGTAGCGGGCTTCGCGAGCAGTACTTC. This chain uses TRBV20-1 with TRBJ2-7, with TRBD2 matching 7 bases. The CDR3 has 14 residues. Germline CDR1 and CDR2: DFQATT and SNEGSKA (reference sequence). Trimming cost V 3 bases and J 6 bases; bases outside gene matches: 11.

The chain carries TRBV5-6 and TRBJ1-1; D gene unclear. V dropped 4 bases and J dropped 1 base, with 14 bases sitting between them. This CDR3 has 15 amino acids. The germline gives CDR1 SGHDT, CDR2 YYEEEE. The CDR3 DNA is TGTGCCAGCAGCCTGGATTTCGGGCAGAACACTGAAGCTTTCTTT. Translated: CASSLDFGQNTEAFF.

V and J are TRBV12-3 or TRBV12-4 and TRBJ2-3; a possible D gene is TRBD2 (5 bases). V was cut by 3 bases and J by 1 base, with 11 bases left in between. CDR3 length equals 15 residues. The CDR3 loop reads CASSFGGLGTDTQYF. The DNA for the CDR3 is TGTGCCAGCAGTTTTGGAGGTCTCGGCACAGATACGCAGTATTTT.

J is TRBJ1-1 and V is TRBV3-1; 10 nucleotides match TRBD1. From germline, CDR1 is LGHDT and CDR2 YNNKEL (reference sequence). With V trimmed by 1 base and J by 4 bases, 9 bases remained unmatched. CDR3 size: 17 residues. The DNA for the CDR3 is TGTGCCAGCAGCCAAGTCCCGGGACAGGGGAGGGGCACTGAAGCTTTCTTT. Encoded protein: CASSQVPGQGRGTEAFF.

This clonotype was counted a few times. The CDR3: CASSSYGGGNEQFF. As DNA, the CDR3 is TGTGCCAGCAGTTCATATGGGGGAGGCAATGAGCAGTTCTTC. V usage is TRBV6-2 or TRBV6-3 and J usage is TRBJ2-1; tentatively, D is TRBD2 (6 bases). This CDR3 has 14 residues. Trimming removed 4 bases from V and 6 bases from J, with 13 bases in between. CDR1 MNHEY and CDR2 SVGEGT come from the germline V gene.

This rearrangement joins TRBV5-4 to TRBJ2-3; D tentatively fits TRBD1 or TRBD2 (5 bases each). The CDR3 spans 15 residues. Looked up from germline, CDR1 is SGHNT and CDR2 is YYREEE (reference sequence). V shed 4 bases and J shed 0 bases, with 12 bases lying between them. Here the CDR3 reads CASSPGTHSTDTQYF. The CDR3 coding sequence is TGTGCCAGCAGCCCCGGGACGCATAGCACAGATACGCAGTATTTT.

The chain links TRBV6-6 to TRBJ1-1; D is ambiguous. Trimming took 0 bases from V and 4 from J, leaving 6 bases between them. The CDR3 length is 13 residues. CDR1 and CDR2 (germline): MNHNY, SVGAGI (reference sequence). CDR3 nucleotides: TGTGCCAGCAGTTACTCTCCTGGCACTGAAGCTTTCTTT. This codes for CASSYSPGTEAFF.

The genes are TRBV18 and TRBJ1-1; no reliable D call. V was shortened by 3 bases and J by 4 bases, with 12 bases between the two germline ends. The V gene's germline CDR1 is KGHSH and CDR2 LQKENI. This CDR3 contains 14 residues. The CDR3 nucleotides read TGTGCCAGCTCACCCCGAAAGTCGGGCACTGAAGCTTTCTTT. This codes for CASSPRKSGTEAFF.

The chain uses TRBV16 and TRBJ2-1, with 8 bases identical to TRBD1. This CDR3 is built from 14 residues. V shed 2 bases, J shed 7 bases, and the junction held 4 bases outside the gene matches. From germline, CDR1 is KGHSY and CDR2 FQNENV. The DNA of the CDR3 is TGTGCCAGCAGCCAAACTCGGACAGGGAATGAGCAGTTCTTC. Translated: CASSQTRTGNEQFF.

The chain combines TRBV10-3 with TRBJ2-5; no clear D gene. This CDR3 contains 12 residues. Germline V gives CDR1 ENHRY, CDR2 SYGVKD. The V end lost 2 bases, the J end lost 2 bases, and 3 bases lay between the germline ends. The CDR3 region is CAISEGQETQYF. The CDR3 DNA is TGTGCCATCAGTGAGGGACAAGAGACCCAGTACTTC.

This clonotype has more than one count but fewer than ten. This chain links TRBV7-9 with TRBJ1-1; D gene uncertain. The CDR3 runs to 13 residues. The V end lost 8 bases, the J end lost 1 base, and 11 bases lay between the germline ends. Germline V gene data show CDR1 as SEHNR and CDR2 as FQNEAQ (reference sequence). CDR3 in amino acids: CASETTWNTEAFF. CDR3 sequence (DNA): TGTGCCAGCGAGACGACGTGGAACACTGAAGCTTTCTTT.

This clonotype has a handful of counts. The chain uses TRBV29-1 and TRBJ2-2; 7 nucleotides align to TRBD1. V lost 4 bases, J lost 5 bases, and 7 bases stayed unmatched. The CDR3 covers 14 residues. CDR1 and CDR2 (germline): SQVTM, ANQGSEA. CDR3 bases: TGCAGCGTTGTCGTGACAGGGTTTACCGGGGAGCTGTTTTTT. Protein: CSVVVTGFTGELFF.

This clonotype was seen a handful of times. The chain carries TRBV5-6 and TRBJ2-4; 8 bases agree with TRBD1. The ends lost 4 bases at V and 6 bases at J; junction bases unmatched: 9. The CDR3 spans 15 residues. Germline loops: CDR1 SGHDT, CDR2 YYEEEE. The CDR3 coding sequence is TGTGCCAGCAGCACCGCAGGGGGCCCATTAAACATTCAGTACTTC. Its translation is CASSTAGGPLNIQYF. Full variable domain (outside the CDR3, taken from reference TRBV5-6 and TRBJ2-4): DAGVTQSPTHLIKTRGQQVTLRCSPKSGHDTVSWYQQALGQGPQFIFQYYEEEERQRGNFPDRFSGHQFPNYSSELNVNALLLGDSALYLCASSTAGGPLNIQYFGAGTRLSVL.

This sequence joins TRBV24-1 and TRBJ1-1; TRBD1 is a possible D gene (5 bases). This CDR3 is 15 amino acids long. Trimming stripped 12 bases from V and 2 bases from J, with 21 bases between. Germline V lookup: CDR1 KGHDR, CDR2 SFDVKD. For the CDR3, the DNA is TGTGCCTCCCTAAGCAGGGCGACTACCAACACTGAAGCTTTCTTT. Encoded protein: CASLSRATTNTEAFF.

This clonotype was found a few times. The V and J genes are TRBV10-3 and TRBJ2-5, with D perhaps TRBD2 (6 bases). V lost 2 bases and J lost 2, with 6 bases in between. The CDR3 spans 13 residues. Germline V CDR1 and CDR2: ENHRY, SYGVKD. The CDR3 spells CAISEGLQETQYF. The CDR3 nucleotides read TGTGCCATCAGTGAGGGACTACAAGAGACCCAGTACTTC.